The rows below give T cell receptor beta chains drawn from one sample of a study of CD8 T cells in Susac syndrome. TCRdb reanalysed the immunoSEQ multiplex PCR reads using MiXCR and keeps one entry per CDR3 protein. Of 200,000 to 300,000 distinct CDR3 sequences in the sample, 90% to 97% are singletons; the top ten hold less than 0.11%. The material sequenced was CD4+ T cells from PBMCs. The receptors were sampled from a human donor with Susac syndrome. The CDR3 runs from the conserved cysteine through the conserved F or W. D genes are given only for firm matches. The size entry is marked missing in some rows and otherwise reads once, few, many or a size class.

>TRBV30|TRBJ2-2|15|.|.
CAWSGGSWDTGELFF
TGTGCCTGGAGTGGTGGGTCGTGGGACACCGGGGAGCTGTTTTTT
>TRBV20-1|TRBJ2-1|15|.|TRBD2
CSAVKAGEDYNEQFF
TGCAGTGCCGTCAAGGCGGGAGAAGACTACAATGAGCAGTTCTTC
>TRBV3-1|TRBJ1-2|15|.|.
CASTPRSRVNYGYTF
TGTGCCAGCACCCCAAGAAGCAGGGTGAACTATGGCTACACCTTC
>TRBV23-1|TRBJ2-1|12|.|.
CASMILGNEQFF
TGCGCCAGCATGATACTAGGGAATGAGCAGTTCTTC
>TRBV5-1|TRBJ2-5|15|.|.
CASSLASRAGETQYF
TGCGCCAGCAGCTTGGCCAGCAGGGCTGGAGAGACCCAGTACTTC
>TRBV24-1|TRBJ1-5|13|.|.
CATNGGTGQPQHF
TGTGCCACCAACGGCGGGACGGGTCAGCCCCAGCATTTT
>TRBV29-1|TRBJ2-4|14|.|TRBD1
CSVGQGFSQNIQYF
TGCAGCGTGGGACAGGGGTTCTCCCAAAACATTCAGTACTTC
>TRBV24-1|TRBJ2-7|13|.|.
CATNSPSSDEQYF
TGTGCCACCAATTCCCCTAGCTCCGACGAGCAGTACTTC
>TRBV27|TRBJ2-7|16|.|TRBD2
CASTGTSGKLYYEQYF
TGTGCCAGCACCGGGACTAGCGGGAAACTATACTACGAGCAGTACTTC
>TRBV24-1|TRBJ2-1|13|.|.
CATSDSGVNEQFF
TGTGCCACCAGTGATTCCGGGGTCAATGAGCAGTTCTTC
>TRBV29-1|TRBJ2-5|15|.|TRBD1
CSVCPGTGVEETQYF
TGCAGCGTCTGTCCCGGGACAGGGGTGGAAGAGACCCAGTACTTC
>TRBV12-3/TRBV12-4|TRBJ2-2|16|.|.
CASTGTTNPGTGELFF
TGTGCCAGCACCGGGACGACCAACCCGGGGACCGGGGAGCTGTTTTTT
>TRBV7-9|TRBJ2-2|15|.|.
CASSPRAQNTGELFF
TGTGCCAGCAGCCCCCGCGCTCAAAACACCGGGGAGCTGTTTTTT
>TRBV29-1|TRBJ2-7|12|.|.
CSVAPAAYEQYF
TGCAGCGTTGCCCCTGCGGCCTACGAGCAGTACTTC
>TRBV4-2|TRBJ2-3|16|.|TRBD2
CASRRKAGEGSDTQYF
TGTGCCAGCAGACGAAAAGCGGGAGAAGGTTCAGATACGCAGTATTTT
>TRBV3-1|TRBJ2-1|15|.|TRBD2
CASSFSTSGSDRQFF
TGTGCCAGCAGCTTCTCGACTAGCGGGAGCGATAGGCAGTTCTTC
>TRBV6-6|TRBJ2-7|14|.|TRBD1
CASRSGTGGYEQYF
TGTGCCAGCAGGTCCGGGACAGGGGGCTACGAGCAGTACTTC
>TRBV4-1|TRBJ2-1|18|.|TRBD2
CASSQDPLSGGSYNEQFF
TGCGCCAGCAGCCAAGATCCCCTAAGCGGGGGCTCCTACAATGAGCAGTTCTTC
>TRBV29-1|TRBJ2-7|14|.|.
CSVGGLGPTYEQYF
TGCAGCGTTGGGGGCCTGGGGCCGACCTACGAGCAGTACTTC
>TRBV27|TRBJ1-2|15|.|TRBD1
CASSPMGQRVYGYTF
TGTGCCAGCAGTCCCATGGGACAGCGAGTTTATGGCTACACCTTC
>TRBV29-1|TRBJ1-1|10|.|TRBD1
CSVETGRVFF
TGCAGCGTTGAGACAGGGCGGGTTTTCTTT
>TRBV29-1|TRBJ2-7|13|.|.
CSVVGTVSYEQYF
TGCAGCGTTGTAGGGACTGTCTCCTACGAGCAGTACTTC
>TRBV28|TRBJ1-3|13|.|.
CASSSLPSNTIYF
TGTGCCAGCAGTTCCCTACCGAGTAACACCATATATTTT
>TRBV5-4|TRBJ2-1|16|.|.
CASSLDNSGSYNEQFF
TGTGCCAGCAGCTTGGATAACAGCGGCTCCTACAATGAGCAGTTCTTC
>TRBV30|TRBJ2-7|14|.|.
CAWSQGRDSYEQYF
TGTGCCTGGAGTCAAGGGCGGGACTCCTACGAGCAGTACTTC
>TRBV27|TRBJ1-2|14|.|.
CASSPGLISYGYTF
TGTGCCAGCAGCCCGGGGCTCATCTCGTATGGCTACACCTTC
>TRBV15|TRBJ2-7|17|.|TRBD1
CATSRGPSGGVPYEQYF
TGTGCCACCAGCAGAGGTCCATCAGGGGGCGTCCCCTACGAGCAGTACTTC
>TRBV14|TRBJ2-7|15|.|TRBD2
CASSPWASGSHEQYF
TGTGCCAGCAGCCCTTGGGCTAGCGGGAGTCACGAGCAGTACTTC
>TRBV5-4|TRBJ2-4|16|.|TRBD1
CASSGRDRGAKNIQYF
TGTGCCAGCAGCGGCCGGGACAGGGGAGCCAAAAACATTCAGTACTTC
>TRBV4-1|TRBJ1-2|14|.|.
CASSQEWVTYGYTF
TGCGCCAGCAGCCAAGAGTGGGTAACCTATGGCTACACCTTC
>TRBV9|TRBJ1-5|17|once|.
CASSVGQNMGGNQPQHF
TGTGCCAGCAGCGTGGGGCAGAATATGGGGGGCAATCAGCCCCAGCATTTT
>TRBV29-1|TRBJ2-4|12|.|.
CSVESAKNIQYF
TGCAGCGTTGAATCGGCCAAAAACATTCAGTACTTC
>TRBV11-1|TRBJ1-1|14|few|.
CASSLGAPNTEAFF
TGTGCCAGCAGCTTAGGAGCCCCCAACACTGAAGCTTTCTTT
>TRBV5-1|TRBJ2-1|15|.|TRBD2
CASWGGTSGLNEQLF
TGCGCCTCCTGGGGGGGGACTAGCGGCCTCAATGAGCAGCTCTTC
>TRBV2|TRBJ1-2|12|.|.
CASSDSGYGYTF
TGTGCCAGCAGTGATTCTGGTTATGGCTACACCTTC
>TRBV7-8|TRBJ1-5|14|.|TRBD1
CASSQTGVGQPQHF
TGTGCCAGCAGTCAAACAGGGGTTGGACAGCCCCAGCATTTT
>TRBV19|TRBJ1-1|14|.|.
CASSIELGGLFAFF
TGTGCCAGTAGTATCGAGCTCGGGGGGTTGTTCGCTTTCTTT
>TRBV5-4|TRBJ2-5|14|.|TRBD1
CASRRDRADETQYF
TGTGCCAGCAGACGGGACAGGGCTGATGAGACCCAGTACTTC
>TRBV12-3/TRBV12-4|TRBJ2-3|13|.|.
CASSFASTDTQYF
TGTGCCAGCAGTTTCGCGAGCACAGATACGCAGTATTTT
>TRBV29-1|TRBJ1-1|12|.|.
CSVDDSSGNAFF
TGCAGCGTTGATGACTCTTCCGGGAATGCTTTCTTT
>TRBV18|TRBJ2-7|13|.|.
CASSPGIDYEQYF
TGTGCCAGCTCACCAGGGATTGACTACGAGCAGTACTTC
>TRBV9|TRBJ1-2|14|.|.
CASSVQGSPYGYTF
TGTGCCAGCAGCGTACAGGGGTCCCCCTATGGCTACACCTTC
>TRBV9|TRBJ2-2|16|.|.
CASSLGDFSNTGELFF
TGTGCCAGCAGCTTGGGGGACTTTTCCAACACCGGGGAGCTGTTTTTT
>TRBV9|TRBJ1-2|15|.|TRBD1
CASSSRTGPRDGYTF
TGTGCCAGCAGCTCGAGGACAGGGCCTAGGGATGGCTACACCTTC
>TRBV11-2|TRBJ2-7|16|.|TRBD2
CASSLVGGRELYEQYF
TGTGCCAGCAGCTTAGTCGGCGGGAGAGAACTCTACGAGCAGTACTTC
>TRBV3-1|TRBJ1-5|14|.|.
CASSQEVGRQPQHF
TGTGCCAGCAGCCAAGAAGTAGGACGTCAGCCCCAGCATTTT
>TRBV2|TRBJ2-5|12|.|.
CASSANQETQYF
TGTGCCAGCAGTGCTAACCAAGAGACCCAGTACTTC
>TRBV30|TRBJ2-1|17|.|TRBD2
CAWSVAWTSGRAGEQFF
TGTGCCTGGAGTGTGGCCTGGACTAGCGGGAGAGCAGGTGAGCAGTTCTTC
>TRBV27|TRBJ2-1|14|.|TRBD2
CASRNLMTSGKQFF
TGTGCCAGCAGAAACCTTATGACTAGCGGGAAGCAGTTCTTC
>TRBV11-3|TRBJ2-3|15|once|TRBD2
CASSLLTGGLYTQYF
TGTGCCAGCAGCTTACTAACGGGAGGTTTGTATACGCAGTATTTT
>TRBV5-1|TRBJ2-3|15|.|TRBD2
CASSFDAGGLDTQYF
TGCGCCAGCAGCTTTGATGCGGGAGGGTTAGATACGCAGTATTTT
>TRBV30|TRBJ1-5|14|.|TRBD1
CAWSQGQGYQPQHF
TGTGCCTGGAGCCAAGGACAGGGTTATCAGCCCCAGCATTTT
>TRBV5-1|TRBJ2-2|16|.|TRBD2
CASSSGGSGNTGELFF
TGCGCCAGCAGCTCCGGGGGGAGCGGGAACACCGGGGAGCTGTTTTTT
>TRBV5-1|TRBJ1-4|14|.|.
CASSSDTGNEKLFF
TGCGCCAGCAGCTCCGACACGGGCAATGAAAAACTGTTTTTT
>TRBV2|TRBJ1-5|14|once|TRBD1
CASAGTGQDQPQHF
TGTGCCAGTGCCGGGACAGGGCAGGATCAGCCCCAGCATTTT
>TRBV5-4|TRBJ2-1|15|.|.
CASSYPGPVRNEQFF
TGTGCCAGCAGCTATCCGGGGCCGGTCAGGAATGAGCAGTTCTTC
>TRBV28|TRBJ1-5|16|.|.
CASRNGLLGGNQPQHF
TGTGCCAGCCGTAACGGACTTTTGGGTGGCAATCAGCCCCAGCATTTT